This T cell receptor (beta chain) was obtained from a study of blood T cell repertoires in COVID-19. Original methodology: Amplification of reference gene primers was used by the study to estimate nucleated cell counts. TCRdb's table, derived via immunoSEQ multiplex PCR, lists solely in-frame clones and lacks some. The D gene and trimming were derived from the DNA, and the V and J assignments and clone size from that table. The table has 240,000 or so clones, approximately 80% seen once. Trimming pared 0 bases from V and 5 bases from J, leaving 13 bases between. The CDR3 runs 15 residues. Germline assignment: CDR1 SGHDN and CDR2 FVKESK.

The rearrangement uses TRBV14 and TRBJ2-5, with a tentative D call TRBD1 (5 bases). Sequences were obtained from peripheral blood. The sequence came from a man aged 25 to 45 who had recovered from COVID-19. DNA of the CDR3: TGTGCCAGCAGCCAAGATCAGGGCCGCGGTGAGACCCAGTACTTC. Protein sequence: CASSQDQGRGETQYF.